In this sample, the clone carrying this TCR beta chain turned up a few times. Its antigen is still unknown. The data derive from a study of T cell repertoires in cytomegalovirus infection. Turning to the study itself: Both CMV infection and a matching HLA type were indicated by public TCR beta signatures.

Study conclusions and caveats: Predominance within the ex vivo response was attributable to HLA-C-restricted CMV-specific TCR beta clonotypes. Cumulative frequency (of public TCR beta family members) identified carriers of CMV plus the relevant HLA.

Trimming removed 8 bases at V and 3 bases at J, with 16 bases between. Germline V gives CDR1 SGHVS, CDR2 FQNEAQ. The CDR3 is made up of 15 amino acids. TCRdb called the reads again in MiXCR, with one record for every CDR3 protein. This table holds roughly 250,000 distinct CDR3 sequences, about 23% found once. The specimen was CD8+ T cells from PBMCs. The TCR was taken from a human donor in good health (CMV status not recorded). Some clones in this sample may be carry-over from other donors' samples. The rearrangement links TRBV7-8 to TRBJ2-2; TRBD2 is a possible D gene (6 bases). The CDR3 coding sequence is TGTGCCAGCTGGGTCGGGGACTCATACACCGGGGAGCTGTTTTTT. Its protein product is CASWVGDSYTGELFF.